This T cell receptor (beta chain) stems from a study of Ad26.COV2.S vaccination and SARS-CoV-2 variants. Overall study context: The authors gave Ad26.COV2.S intramuscularly, either once or twice 56 days apart. General study points: Similar non-spike TCR breadth was observed in recipients of vaccine and of placebo.

In its sample, this clone was seen a few times. Its antigen is unknown. Some clones are missing from TCRdb's copy, which holds only in-frame ones; the method was immunoSEQ multiplex PCR. The sample has approximately 460,000 clones; approximately 90% are singletons. Stated treatment: about 20 received Ad26.COV2.S at low or high dose, single or two shots; about five received placebo; per-sample allocation not given. On day 63 after the first injection, vaccine and placebo recipients gave samples. The receptor's source is a person between 18 and 65 years old who received the Ad26.COV2.S COVID-19 vaccine or a placebo. Sequences were derived from peripheral blood, sampled in a trial of Ad26.COV2.S vaccine versus placebo.

Written as DNA, the CDR3 is TGTGCCAGCAGTCGCCGGGATCTAGCGGGAGCAGAGACCCAGTACTTC. Residues: CASSRRDLAGAETQYF. V is TRBV28 and J is TRBJ2-5; TRBD2 aligns across 10 bases. V trimming: 5 bases; J trimming: 4 bases; junction bases outside the gene matches: 10. The length of the CDR3 is 16 residues. Germline V gives CDR1 MDHEN, CDR2 SYDVKM.